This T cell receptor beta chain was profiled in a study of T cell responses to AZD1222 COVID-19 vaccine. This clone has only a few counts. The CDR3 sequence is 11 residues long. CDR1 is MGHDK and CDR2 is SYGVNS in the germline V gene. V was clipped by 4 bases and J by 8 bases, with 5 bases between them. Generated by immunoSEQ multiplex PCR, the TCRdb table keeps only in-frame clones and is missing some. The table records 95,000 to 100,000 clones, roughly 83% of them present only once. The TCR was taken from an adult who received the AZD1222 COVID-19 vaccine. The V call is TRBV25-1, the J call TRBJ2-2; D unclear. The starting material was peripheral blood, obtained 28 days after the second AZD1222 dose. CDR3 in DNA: TGTGCCAGCAGTGGTGGGGGGGAGCTGTTTTTT. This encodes CASSGGGELFF.